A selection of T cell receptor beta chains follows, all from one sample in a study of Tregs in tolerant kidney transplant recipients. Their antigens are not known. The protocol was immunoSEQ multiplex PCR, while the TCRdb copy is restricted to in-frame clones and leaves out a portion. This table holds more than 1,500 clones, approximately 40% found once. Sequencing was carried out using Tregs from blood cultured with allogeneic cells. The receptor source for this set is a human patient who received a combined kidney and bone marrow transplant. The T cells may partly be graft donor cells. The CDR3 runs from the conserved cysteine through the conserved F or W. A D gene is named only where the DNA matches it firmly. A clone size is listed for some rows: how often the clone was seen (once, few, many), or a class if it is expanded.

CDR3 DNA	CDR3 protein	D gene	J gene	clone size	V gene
TGTGCCAGCAGCTTAGGACAGGCCCTCTCCTACGAGCAGTACTTC	CASSLGQALSYEQYF	TRBD1	TRBJ2-7	-	TRBV5-6
TGCGCCAGCAGCCAGGACAGGGGGGTTCAGAATGAAAAACTGTTTTTT	CASSQDRGVQNEKLFF	TRBD1	TRBJ1-4	few	TRBV4-1
TGTGCCAGCAGTTTACAGGGTTGGGAAAACACCATATATTTT	CASSLQGWENTIYF	-	TRBJ1-3	-	TRBV6-5
TGTGCCAGCAGCGGAGGACTAGCGGGAGGGCCTTCCTACAATGAGCAGTTCTTC	CASSGGLAGGPSYNEQFF	TRBD2	TRBJ2-1	few	TRBV9
TGCGCCAGCAGCCCCGGGACCGTGGGTGGCTACACCTTC	CASSPGTVGGYTF	-	TRBJ1-2	-	TRBV4-1
TGCAGCGTGGGGACTAGGAGGGAGACCCAGTACTTC	CSVGTRRETQYF	TRBD2	TRBJ2-5	-	TRBV29-1
TGTGCCAGCAGTTTATGGGGGAGCTCCTACAATGAGCAGTTCTTC	CASSLWGSSYNEQFF	-	TRBJ2-1	few	TRBV27
TGTGGCAGCTCACCTCAATTGTTATACCCCGCACGGTTCAACTATGGCTACACCTTC	CGSSPQLLYPARFNYGYTF	-	TRBJ1-2	-	TRBV18
TGTGCCAGCAGTAGGACAGAAGCCAAAAACATTCAGTACTTC	CASSRTEAKNIQYF	-	TRBJ2-4	-	TRBV4-2
TGTGCCAGCAGTTACGGGCTAGCGGGGGGCCCGGGACGCTACGAGCAGTACTTC	CASSYGLAGGPGRYEQYF	TRBD2	TRBJ2-7	-	TRBV6-7
TGTGCCAGCACCACTCGGATCCGAGACAGGGACTATGGCTACACCTTC	CASTTRIRDRDYGYTF	TRBD1	TRBJ1-2	-	TRBV28
TGTGCCAGCAGTGAGGGTTATGGCTACACCTTC	CASSEGYGYTF	-	TRBJ1-2	-	TRBV6-4
TGTGCCAGCAGCTTAGGCTGGGGCCTCACCGGGGAGCTGTTTTTT	CASSLGWGLTGELFF	-	TRBJ2-2	medium-sized	TRBV7-9
TGTGCCAGCAGCGCGGGGGGGACAACTGACTCACCCCTCCACTTT	CASSAGGTTDSPLHF	-	TRBJ1-6	-	TRBV9
TGTGCTAGTGGTACCCGACAGGGGGATATCGGGGAGCTGTTTTTT	CASGTRQGDIGELFF	TRBD1	TRBJ2-2	-	TRBV12-5
TGTGCCATGGCAGACTCTGGGGCCAACGTCCTGACTTTC	CAMADSGANVLTF	-	TRBJ2-6	medium-sized	TRBV10-3
TGTGCCAGCAGCTTGGCCACTAGCGGGGGGAAGACCCAGTACTTC	CASSLATSGGKTQYF	TRBD2	TRBJ2-5	-	TRBV5-4
TGTGCCAGTAGTATGGTGGTTTTGAGATACACAGATACGCAGTATTTT	CASSMVVLRYTDTQYF	-	TRBJ2-3	medium-sized	TRBV19
TGTGCCAGCAGTATCCGGGAAAATCAGCCCCAGCATTTT	CASSIRENQPQHF	-	TRBJ1-5	medium-sized	TRBV2
TGTGCCAGCAGCTCCGGGATCACAAGGCGCTATAGCAATCAGCCCCAGCATTTT	CASSSGITRRYSNQPQHF	-	TRBJ1-5	-	TRBV5-6
TGTGCCAGCAGGTCCCGGGCGGTATCTTACCCCACAGATACGCAGTATTTT	CASRSRAVSYPTDTQYF	-	TRBJ2-3	-	TRBV27
TGCAGTGCCCTCTCCCCGCCTGAAGCTTTCTTT	CSALSPPEAFF	-	TRBJ1-1	medium-sized	TRBV20-1
TGTGCCAGCAGCTTAGACGGGGCGGGGGCAGGTGAAAAACTGTTTTTT	CASSLDGAGAGEKLFF	-	TRBJ1-4	-	TRBV7-2
TGTGCCAGCAGCTCGGACCTCTACAATGAGCAGTTCTTC	CASSSDLYNEQFF	-	TRBJ2-1	-	TRBV7-6
TGTGCCAGCAGCCCTGGGACGGTCTATGGCTACACCTTC	CASSPGTVYGYTF	-	TRBJ1-2	large	TRBV16
TGCGCCAGCAGCCAAACACAATGGGCAGGGGTGAGTCCAGATACGCAGTATTTT	CASSQTQWAGVSPDTQYF	-	TRBJ2-3	few	TRBV5-6
TGCGCCAGCAGCCCGATGGGGGGACCGTATCAGCCCCAGCATTTT	CASSPMGGPYQPQHF	-	TRBJ1-5	medium-sized	TRBV5-1
TGTGCCAGCAGCTACCGGAGGACTAGCGGGGTTGAGACCCAGTACTTC	CASSYRRTSGVETQYF	TRBD2	TRBJ2-5	-	TRBV5-6
TGTGCTAGTGGCGGGGACTTCTATGGCTACACCTTC	CASGGDFYGYTF	-	TRBJ1-2	-	TRBV12-5
TGTGCCAGCAGGCCCACAGGGGGCGGCTACACCTTC	CASRPTGGGYTF	TRBD1	TRBJ1-2	medium-sized	TRBV28
TGCGCCAGCAGTCACTCACGTGAACCTGGGAATACCCTTTACGAGCAGTACTTC	CASSHSREPGNTLYEQYF	-	TRBJ2-7	few	TRBV23-1
TGTGCCACCGGGGACAGGGGCTCCTACGAGCAGTACTTC	CATGDRGSYEQYF	TRBD1	TRBJ2-7	few	TRBV15
TGCGCCAGCAGCCAAGAACCCAGGGGGCTTAAGGCTGAAGCTTTCTTT	CASSQEPRGLKAEAFF	TRBD1	TRBJ1-1	-	TRBV4-1
TGCGCCAGCAGCCTGGCGGGGGGCACCATATATTTT	CASSLAGGTIYF	-	TRBJ1-3	-	TRBV5-1
TGTGCCAGCAGCCCAAGGATAGGTAGCCAGGGAGAGACCCAGTACTTC	CASSPRIGSQGETQYF	-	TRBJ2-5	-	TRBV5-6
TGTGCCAGCCCGGCCGCTATCTCGCGAAAGACCTATGGCTACACCTTC	CASPAAISRKTYGYTF	-	TRBJ1-2	-	TRBV5-5